What follows are 3 T cell receptor beta chains derived from one specimen sequenced in a study of PD-1 blockade in mismatch repair-deficient tumors. TCRdb keeps only in-frame clones here, not all; method: immunoSEQ multiplex PCR. The sample records around 40,000 clones, roughly three quarters being singletons. The source was peripheral blood, collected 4 weeks after starting pembrolizumab. Receptors were obtained from an adult with mismatch repair-deficient cancer.

The chain recombines TRBV5-6 with TRBJ2-1; D possibly corresponds to TRBD2 (5 bases). Trimming cost V 2 bases and J 2 bases, with 8 bases left between them. This CDR3 has 14 residues. CDR1 is SGHDT and CDR2 is YYEEEE in the germline V gene. In nucleotides, the CDR3 is TGTGCCAGCAGCTTCGGGATACCCTACAATGAGCAGTTCTTC. This translates into CASSFGIPYNEQFF. The variable domain in full, completed from reference TRBV5-6 and TRBJ2-1, reads DAGVTQSPTHLIKTRGQQVTLRCSPKSGHDTVSWYQQALGQGPQFIFQYYEEEERQRGNFPDRFSGHQFPNYSSELNVNALLLGDSALYLCASSFGIPYNEQFFGPGTRLTVL.

CDR3: CASSFVIYYGYTF. The CDR3 region has the DNA TGTGCCAGCAGTTTCGTCATCTACTATGGCTACACCTTC. This rearrangement joins TRBV28 to TRBJ1-2; D remains unclear. Germline CDR1 and CDR2: MDHEN and SYDVKM. The CDR3 spans 13 residues. V lost 3 bases and J lost 3, with 8 bases in between.

The chain has TRBV6-6 and TRBJ1-5; the D gene is possibly TRBD1 (5 bases). With 6 bases removed from V and 6 bases from J, the gap between germline ends came to 12 bases. The CDR3 runs 13 residues. Germline-derived CDR1 and CDR2 are MNHNY and SVGAGI (reference sequence). The CDR3 coding sequence is TGTGCCAGCAGGCTATTCCAGGGTCAGCCCCAGCATTTT. Residues: CASRLFQGQPQHF.